One and the same sample provided the 2 T cell receptor beta chains below, sequenced in a study of shared clonotypes between healthy human individuals. Some clones are missing from TCRdb's copy, which holds only in-frame ones; the method was immunoSEQ multiplex PCR. The top ten hold approximately 0.35% of the sample, which has some 2,500,000 clones, 80% to 95% seen once. Sequencing was performed on naive CD4+ T cells from PBMCs. Specified subset: CD45RA+ positively selected. The receptors originated from a man between 18 and 29 years old in good health. Some clones in this sample may be carry-over from other donors' samples.

This chain joins TRBV27 and TRBJ1-5; D remains ambiguous. The CDR3 runs to 14 residues. The V gene lost 5 bases and the J gene lost 2 bases, with 10 bases spanning the gap. CDR1 is MNHEY and CDR2 is SMNVEV in the germline V gene (reference sequence). The CDR3 nucleotides are TGTGCCAGCAGTGTCACAGTTGGCAATCAGCCCCAGCATTTT. It translates to CASSVTVGNQPQHF.

This chain links TRBV6-5 with TRBJ1-1; D is perhaps TRBD1 (6 bases). This CDR3 is built from 12 residues. V was clipped by 6 bases and J by 11 bases, with 16 bases between them. Germline V gene lookup returns CDR1 MNHEY and CDR2 SVGAGI. The CDR3 reads CASSPNRDKAFF. In nucleotides, the CDR3 is TGTGCCAGCAGCCCAAACCGGGACAAGGCTTTCTTT.